These 26 T cell receptor beta chains were sequenced from one sample in a study of cytomegalovirus exposure and HLA in healthy donors. PCR employed 60 Vbeta and 13 Jbeta primers. The assay was immunoSEQ multiplex PCR, and TCRdb's table has in-frame clones only and misses some. The sample lists about 130,000 clones, 80% occurring once. Sequenced input: PBMCs. All receptors derive from a middle-aged woman in good health and CMV-seronegative.

This chain links TRBV27 with TRBJ2-7, with a tentative D call TRBD2 (7 bases). The germline V gene encodes CDR1 MNHEY and CDR2 SMNVEV (reference sequence). The CDR3 contains 16 residues. V was trimmed by 5 bases and J by 2 bases, leaving 19 bases between them. As DNA, the CDR3 is TGTGCCAGCAGTCCGTCCAAGGGGGGGGCCCCCTACGAGCAGTACTTC. Protein: CASSPSKGGAPYEQYF.

The CDR3 DNA sequence: TGTGCCAGCAGCCAACTAGAAGCGGGCGAGCAGTACTTC. It specifies CASSQLEAGEQYF. This chain links TRBV14 with TRBJ2-7, with D possibly being TRBD2 (6 bases). Trimming took 2 bases from V and 6 from J, leaving 11 bases between them. Looked up from germline, CDR1 is SGHDN and CDR2 is FVKESK. This CDR3 contains 13 residues.

Note on this clone: At one boundary the junction diverges from the germline segment, which might be a read error. J is TRBJ1-1 and V is TRBV18, with unresolved D. The CDR3 runs to 15 residues. Germline V gene data show CDR1 as KGHSH and CDR2 as LQKENI. DNA for the CDR3: TGTGCCAGCTCACCATCCACCGCCAGGAACGCTGAAGCTTTCTTT. This sequence encodes CASSPSTARNAEAFF.

V is TRBV4-3 and J is TRBJ1-2; D may be TRBD1 (5 bases). Per the germline V gene, CDR1 is LGHNA and CDR2 is YSLEER. The CDR3 has 21 residues. V lost 0 bases and J lost 4, with 30 bases in between. CDR3 residues: CASSQDRGSDLSQPYAYGYTF. The CDR3 coding sequence is TGCGCCAGCAGCCAAGATCGGGGGTCCGACCTCAGTCAACCCTACGCCTATGGCTACACCTTC.

This CDR3 reads CASTPAGGAYNEQFF. The DNA for the CDR3 is TGTGCCAGCACCCCCGCGGGAGGGGCCTACAATGAGCAGTTCTTC. The gene calls are TRBV18 and TRBJ2-1, with 9 bases matching TRBD2. Germline loops: CDR1 KGHSH, CDR2 LQKENI. The CDR3 has 15 residues. With 8 bases clipped from V and 2 bases from J, the junction kept 7 bases outside the gene matches.

The chain carries TRBV4-2 and TRBJ2-3; D is possibly TRBD1 (5 bases). Trimming took off 7 bases at V and 6 bases at J, with 17 bases between the two ends. The CDR3 consists of 14 residues. Germline lookup yields CDR1 LGHNA and CDR2 YNFKEQ. For the CDR3, the DNA is TGTGCCAGCAAAGGAAACAGGCTCATGGATACGCAGTATTTT. Translating gives CASKGNRLMDTQYF.

This sequence joins TRBV5-6 and TRBJ2-1; 10 positions agree with TRBD2. CDR3 length equals 16 residues. The germline gives CDR1 SGHDT, CDR2 YYEEEE. The trim removed 6 bases at V and 9 bases at J, leaving 15 bases unmatched. CDR3 sequence (DNA): TGTGCCAGCACGCGAACCCCAAGCGGGGGGGCCGGTGAGCAGTTCTTC. Amino acids: CASTRTPSGGAGEQFF.

In its sample, this clone was seen once. This CDR3 is also generated by other DNA sequences in the sample. The rearrangement links TRBV7-9 to TRBJ1-1; tentative D call: TRBD1 (5 bases). The V end lost 0 bases, the J end lost 8 bases, and 25 bases lay between the germline ends. Germline assignment: CDR1 SEHNR and CDR2 FQNEAQ (reference sequence). The CDR3 totals 18 residues. The CDR3 region is CASSLAAPRDQPIAEAFF. In nucleotides, the CDR3 is TGTGCCAGCAGCTTAGCCGCGCCGCGGGACCAACCGATAGCGGAAGCTTTCTTT.

The chain uses TRBV14 and TRBJ2-5; a possible D gene is TRBD1 (6 bases). CDR1 and CDR2 (germline): SGHDN, FVKESK. V was clipped by 2 bases and J by 5 bases, with 21 bases between them. The CDR3 sequence is 17 residues long. This CDR3 reads CASSQRGTLRTTETQYF. The CDR3 region has the DNA TGTGCCAGCAGCCAAAGGGGGACCTTGCGCACAACGGAGACCCAGTACTTC.

The sample holds a few counts of this clone. V is TRBV7-8 and J is TRBJ1-4, with 8 positions matching TRBD1. Per the germline V gene, CDR1 is SGHVS and CDR2 is FQNEAQ. The CDR3 consists of 15 residues. The junction had 6 bases not matched to a gene; V was cut back by 4 bases and J by 5 bases. CDR3 in amino acids: CASSSTGGRNEKLFF. The DNA of the CDR3 is TGTGCCAGCAGCTCAACAGGGGGACGGAATGAAAAACTGTTTTTT.

The gene calls are TRBV9 and TRBJ2-1; 8 bases are a match to TRBD2. The CDR3 contains 15 residues. V lost 2 bases to trimming and J lost 4 bases; unmatched junction nucleotides: 5. CDR1 and CDR2 from the germline V gene are SGDLS and YYNGEE. The CDR3 DNA reads as TGTGCCAGCAGCGTCTCGGCGGGGGGATACAATGAGCAGTTCTTC. It encodes CASSVSAGGYNEQFF.

In its sample, this clone was seen once. The V gene is TRBV11-3, the J gene TRBJ2-7, with D perhaps TRBD1 (5 bases). This CDR3 region has 11 residues. The V and J ends lost 9 bases and 3 bases respectively, with 9 bases between them. Germline V gives CDR1 SGHNT, CDR2 YENEEA. The chain's CDR3 is CARRDSYEQYF. CDR3 bases: TGTGCCAGACGAGACAGCTACGAGCAGTACTTC.

On this clone: Other DNA sequences in the same sample also yield this CDR3. The rearrangement links TRBV29-1 to TRBJ2-2; tentatively, D is TRBD2 (6 bases). The CDR3 is 16 amino acids. V was shortened by 4 bases and J by 0 bases, with 15 bases between the two germline ends. Germline CDR1 is SQVTM and CDR2 is ANQGSEA. CDR3 nucleotides: TGCAGCGTTGTGGCGAGGGAGGCCTCGAACACCGGGGAGCTGTTTTTT. Translation gives CSVVAREASNTGELFF.

The chain couples TRBV7-6 to TRBJ1-3, with TRBD1 matching over 8 bases. The CDR3 is made up of 15 amino acids. V shed 5 bases, J shed 4 bases, and the junction held 7 bases outside the gene matches. The V gene's germline CDR1 is SGHVS and CDR2 FNYEAQ. CDR3 nucleotide sequence: TGTGCCAGCAGCGCTAGACAGGGGACGGGAAACACCATATATTTT. Encoded protein: CASSARQGTGNTIYF.

The chain joins TRBV13 to TRBJ2-5; TRBD1 matches 8 bases. The J call is in doubt because the DNA end fits TRBJ2-7 better. This CDR3 region has 15 residues. CDR1 and CDR2 from the germline V gene are PRHDT and FYEKMQ (reference sequence). DNA for the CDR3: TGTGCCAGCAGCTTTCAAGGACAGGGTAACCACGAGCAGTACTTC. Residues: CASSFQGQGNHEQYF.

This chain links TRBV11-2 with TRBJ2-3, with TRBD1 as a possible D gene (6 bases). Germline CDR1 reads SGHAT; CDR2 reads FQNNGV. Trimming took 5 bases from V and 4 from J, leaving 22 bases between them. The CDR3 is 17 amino acids. CDR3 amino acids: CASSTGTLVVVPDTQYF. The CDR3 nucleotides are TGTGCCAGCAGCACCGGGACACTAGTGGTAGTCCCAGATACGCAGTATTTT.

The rearrangement joins TRBV7-9 to TRBJ1-2; the D is unclear. Per the germline V gene, CDR1 is SEHNR and CDR2 is FQNEAQ (reference sequence). Trimming removed 1 base at V and 1 base at J, with 10 bases between. The CDR3 covers 15 residues. The CDR3 here is CASSLVSSLNYGYTF. The CDR3 nucleotides are TGTGCCAGCAGCTTAGTCAGTTCCCTTAACTATGGCTACACCTTC.

V usage is TRBV7-2 and J usage is TRBJ1-1, with D unclear. Germline assignment: CDR1 SGHTA and CDR2 FQGNSA. V shed 7 bases and J shed 5 bases, with 14 bases lying between them. This CDR3 is 13 amino acids long. The CDR3 spells CASTAILWTEAFF. DNA of the CDR3: TGTGCCAGCACCGCCATACTCTGGACTGAAGCTTTCTTT. The variable domain in full, completed from reference TRBV7-2 and TRBJ1-1, reads GAGVSQSPSNKVTEKGKDVELRCDPISGHTALYWYRQSLGQGLEFLIYFQGNSAPDKSGLPSDRFSAERTGGSVSTLTIQRTQQEDSAVYLCASTAILWTEAFFGQGTRLTVV.

By frequency in the sample, this clone is medium-sized (0.01 to 0.1%). V and J are TRBV6-5 and TRBJ1-5, with TRBD1 identical over 7 bases. The V segment lost 10 bases and the J segment 0 bases; nucleotides outside the gene matches: 6. CDR3 length: 14 residues. Looked up from germline, CDR1 is MNHEY and CDR2 is SVGAGI. The CDR3 protein is CATSGQDSNQPQHF. Here the CDR3 DNA reads TGTGCCACCTCCGGACAGGATAGCAATCAGCCCCAGCATTTT.

This clone appeared a single time. The chain recombines TRBV7-2 with TRBJ2-1; D possibly corresponds to TRBD1 (5 bases). The CDR3 runs to 15 residues. Germline CDR1 and CDR2: SGHTA and FQGNSA. Deletions cut 6 bases from V and 2 bases from J, with 14 bases between. DNA for the CDR3: TGTGCCAGCAGACAGGATCGGCCAACCTACAATGAGCAGTTCTTC. Translation: CASRQDRPTYNEQFF.

This clone was seen a single time. The chain joins TRBV6-5 to TRBJ2-5, with TRBD2 as a possible D gene (6 bases). This CDR3 spans 15 amino acids. Germline CDR1 MNHEY, CDR2 SVGAGI. V lost 2 bases, J lost 5 bases, and 15 bases lay in between. The CDR3 region has the DNA TGTGCCAGCAGTTACGGGGGTGCGGGGAGGGAGACCCAGTACTTC. Translation gives CASSYGGAGRETQYF.

The genes are TRBV4-2 and TRBJ2-3, with 7 bases lining up with TRBD1. The V gene's germline CDR1 is LGHNA and CDR2 YNFKEQ. CDR3 length: 14 amino acids. The V segment lost 3 bases and the J segment 4 bases; nucleotides outside the gene matches: 4. The CDR3 is CASSQYQGADTQYF. Written as DNA, the CDR3 is TGTGCCAGCAGCCAGTATCAGGGGGCAGATACGCAGTATTTT.

The genes are TRBV21-1 and TRBJ2-7; TRBD1, as called in the table, went unchecked against the DNA. TRBV21-1 is labeled a pseudogene. The CDR3 consists of 16 residues. The CDR3 here is CASSKKFGTGDYEQYF. The CDR3 nucleotides read TGTGCCAGCAGCAAAAAGTTCGGGACAGGGGACTACGAGCAGTACTTC.

This clone was seen only a few times. The chain joins TRBV2 to TRBJ2-1, with 9 bases aligning to TRBD1. Trimming removed 10 bases from V and 7 bases from J; junction bases left unmatched: 14. CDR3 length: 15 residues. Germline V lookup: CDR1 SNHLY, CDR2 FYNNEI. In DNA form, the CDR3 reads TGTGCCATCTCAACCGGGACAGGGCGAGGAAATGAGCAGTTCTTC. As protein: CAISTGTGRGNEQFF.

This clone was counted between two and nine times. The chain uses TRBV7-9 and TRBJ2-7; 10 bases line up with TRBD1. The length of the CDR3 is 15 residues. The V and J ends lost 1 base and 3 bases, in that order; junction bases with no gene match: 3. Germline-derived CDR1 and CDR2 are SEHNR and FQNEAQ (reference sequence). DNA for the CDR3: TGTGCCAGCAGCTTAGTGGACAGGGGGGACTACGAGCAGTACTTC. This encodes CASSLVDRGDYEQYF.

The J gene is TRBJ2-3, the V gene TRBV7-2, with 8 bases matching TRBD2. The CDR3 totals 13 residues. Germline CDR1 and CDR2: SGHTA and FQGNSA. V gave up 9 bases and J gave up 0 bases; unmatched junction bases: 2. In nucleotides, the CDR3 is TGTGCCAGTCTAGCGGGTAGCACAGATACGCAGTATTTT. Its protein product is CASLAGSTDTQYF.